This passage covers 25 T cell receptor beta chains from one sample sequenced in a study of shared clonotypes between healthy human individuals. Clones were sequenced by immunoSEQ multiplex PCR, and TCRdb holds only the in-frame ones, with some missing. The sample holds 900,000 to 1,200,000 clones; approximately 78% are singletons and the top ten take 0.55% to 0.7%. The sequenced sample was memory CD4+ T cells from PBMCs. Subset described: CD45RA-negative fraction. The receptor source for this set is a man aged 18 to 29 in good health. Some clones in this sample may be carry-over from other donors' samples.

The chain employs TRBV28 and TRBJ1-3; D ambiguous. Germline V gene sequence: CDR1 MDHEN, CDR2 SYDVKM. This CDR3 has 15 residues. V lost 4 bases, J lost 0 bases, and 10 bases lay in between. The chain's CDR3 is CASSSFGISGNTIYF. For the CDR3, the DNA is TGTGCCAGCAGTTCCTTCGGGATCTCTGGAAACACCATATATTTT.

CDR3 residues: CASRGTQETQYF. The CDR3 region has the DNA TGTGCCAGCAGGGGGACACAAGAGACCCAGTACTTC. The chain combines TRBV6-1 with TRBJ2-5; D is perhaps TRBD1 (6 bases). Trimming shortened V by 6 bases and J by 2 bases, and 7 bases separated the two germline ends. There are 12 residues in the CDR3. Germline CDR1 is MNHNS and CDR2 is SASEGT.

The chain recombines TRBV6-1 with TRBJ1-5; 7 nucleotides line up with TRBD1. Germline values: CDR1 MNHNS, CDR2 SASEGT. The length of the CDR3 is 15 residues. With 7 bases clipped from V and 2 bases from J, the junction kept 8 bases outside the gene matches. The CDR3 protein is CASTPTGVGNQPQHF. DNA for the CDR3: TGTGCCAGCACCCCAACAGGGGTTGGCAATCAGCCCCAGCATTTT.

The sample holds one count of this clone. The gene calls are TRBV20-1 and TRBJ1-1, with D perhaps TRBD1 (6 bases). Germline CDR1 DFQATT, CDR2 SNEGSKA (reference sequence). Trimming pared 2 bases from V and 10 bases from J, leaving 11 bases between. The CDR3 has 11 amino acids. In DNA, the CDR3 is TGCAGTGCTAGAACACAGGGTAGAGCTTTCTTT. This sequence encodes CSARTQGRAFF.

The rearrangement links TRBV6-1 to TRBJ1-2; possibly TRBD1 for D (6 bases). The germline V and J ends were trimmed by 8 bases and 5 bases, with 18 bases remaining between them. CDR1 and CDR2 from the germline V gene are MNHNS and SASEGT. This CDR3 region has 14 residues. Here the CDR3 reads CASAPPQGPYGYTF. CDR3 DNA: TGTGCCAGCGCCCCCCCGCAGGGGCCTTATGGCTACACCTTC.

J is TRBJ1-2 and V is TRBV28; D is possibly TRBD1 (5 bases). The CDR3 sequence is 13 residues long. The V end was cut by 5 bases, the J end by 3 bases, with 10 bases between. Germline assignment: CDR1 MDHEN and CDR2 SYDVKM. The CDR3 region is CASSEYRHYGYTF. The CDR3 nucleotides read TGTGCCAGCAGTGAATACAGGCACTATGGCTACACCTTC.

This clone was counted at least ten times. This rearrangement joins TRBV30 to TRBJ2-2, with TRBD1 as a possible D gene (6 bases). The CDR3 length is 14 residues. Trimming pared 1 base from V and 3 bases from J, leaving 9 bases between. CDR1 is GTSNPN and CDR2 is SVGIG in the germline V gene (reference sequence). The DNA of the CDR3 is TGTGCCTGGAGTGGGGGGCACTACACCGGGGAGCTGTTTTTT. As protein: CAWSGGHYTGELFF.

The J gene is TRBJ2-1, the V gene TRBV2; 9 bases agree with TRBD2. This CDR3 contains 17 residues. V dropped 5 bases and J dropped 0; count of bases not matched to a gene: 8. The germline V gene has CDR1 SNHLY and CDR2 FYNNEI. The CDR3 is CASSPRLAAYSYNEQFF. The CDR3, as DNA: TGTGCCAGCAGTCCAAGACTAGCGGCTTACTCCTACAATGAGCAGTTCTTC.

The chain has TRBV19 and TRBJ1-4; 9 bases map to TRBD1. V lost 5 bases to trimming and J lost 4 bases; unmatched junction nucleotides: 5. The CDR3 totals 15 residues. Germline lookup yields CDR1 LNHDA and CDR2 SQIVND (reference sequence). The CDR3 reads CASSPNRGRNEKLFF. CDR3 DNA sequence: TGTGCCAGTAGTCCTAACAGGGGGCGTAATGAAAAACTGTTTTTT. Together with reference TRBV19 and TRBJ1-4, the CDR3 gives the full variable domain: DGGITQSPKYLFRKEGQNVTLSCEQNLNHDAMYWYRQDPGQGLRLIYYSQIVNDFQKGDIAEGYSVSREKKESFPLTVTSAQKNPTAFYLCASSPNRGRNEKLFFGSGTQLSVL.

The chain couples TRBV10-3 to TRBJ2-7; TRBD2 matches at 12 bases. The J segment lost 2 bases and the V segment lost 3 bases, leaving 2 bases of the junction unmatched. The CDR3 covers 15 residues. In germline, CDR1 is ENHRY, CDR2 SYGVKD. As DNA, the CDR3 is TGTGCCATCAGTGACGCTAGCGGGAGGGCCTACGAGCAGTACTTC. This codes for CAISDASGRAYEQYF.

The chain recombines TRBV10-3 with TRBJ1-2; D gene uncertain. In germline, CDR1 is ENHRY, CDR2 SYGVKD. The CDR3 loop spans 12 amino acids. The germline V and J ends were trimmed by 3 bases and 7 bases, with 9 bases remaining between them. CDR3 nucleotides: TGTGCCATCAGTGATCTGGAATTTGGCTACACCTTC. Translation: CAISDLEFGYTF.

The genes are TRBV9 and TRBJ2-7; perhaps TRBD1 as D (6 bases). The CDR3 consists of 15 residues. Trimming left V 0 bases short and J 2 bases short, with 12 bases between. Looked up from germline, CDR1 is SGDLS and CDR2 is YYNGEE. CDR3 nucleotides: TGTGCCAGCAGCGTAGTCCCGACAGGCACCTACGAGCAGTACTTC. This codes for CASSVVPTGTYEQYF.

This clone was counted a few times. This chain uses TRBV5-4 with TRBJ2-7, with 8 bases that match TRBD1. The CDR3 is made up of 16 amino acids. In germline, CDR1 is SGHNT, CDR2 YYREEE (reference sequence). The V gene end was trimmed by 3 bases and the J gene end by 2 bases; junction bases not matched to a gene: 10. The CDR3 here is CASSSAAGQATYEQYF. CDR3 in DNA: TGTGCCAGCAGCTCCGCTGCGGGACAGGCCACCTACGAGCAGTACTTC.

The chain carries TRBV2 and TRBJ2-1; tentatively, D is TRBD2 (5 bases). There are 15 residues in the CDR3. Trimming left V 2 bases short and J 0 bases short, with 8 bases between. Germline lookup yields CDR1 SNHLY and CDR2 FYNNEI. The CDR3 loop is CASSELRGSYNEQFF. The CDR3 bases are TGTGCCAGCAGTGAACTCCGGGGCTCCTACAATGAGCAGTTCTTC.

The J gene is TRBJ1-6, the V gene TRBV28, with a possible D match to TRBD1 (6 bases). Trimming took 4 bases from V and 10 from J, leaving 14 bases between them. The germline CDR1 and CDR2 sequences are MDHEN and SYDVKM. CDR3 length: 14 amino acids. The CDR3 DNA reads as TGTGCCAGCAGTTCCCCCCAGACAGGATCACCCCTCCACTTT. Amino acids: CASSSPQTGSPLHF.

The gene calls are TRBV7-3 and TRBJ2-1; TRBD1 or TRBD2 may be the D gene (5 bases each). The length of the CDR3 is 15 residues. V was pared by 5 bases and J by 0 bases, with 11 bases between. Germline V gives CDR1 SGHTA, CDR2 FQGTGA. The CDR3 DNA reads TGTGCCAGCAGCCGGGGCCTCCCCTCCTACAATGAGCAGTTCTTC. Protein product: CASSRGLPSYNEQFF.

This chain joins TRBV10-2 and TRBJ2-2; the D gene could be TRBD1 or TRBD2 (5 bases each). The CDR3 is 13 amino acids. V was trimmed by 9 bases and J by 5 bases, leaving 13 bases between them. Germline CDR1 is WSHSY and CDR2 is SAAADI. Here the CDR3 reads CASLKGETGELFF. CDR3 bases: TGCGCCAGTTTGAAAGGGGAGACCGGGGAGCTGTTTTTT.

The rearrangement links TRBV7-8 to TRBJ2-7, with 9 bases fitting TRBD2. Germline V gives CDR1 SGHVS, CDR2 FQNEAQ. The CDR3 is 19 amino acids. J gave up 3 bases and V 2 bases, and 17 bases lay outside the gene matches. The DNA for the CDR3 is TGTGCCAGCAGCTTAAGAAGGATCGGAGCGGGAGGCCCTATCTACGAGCAGTACTTC. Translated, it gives CASSLRRIGAGGPIYEQYF.

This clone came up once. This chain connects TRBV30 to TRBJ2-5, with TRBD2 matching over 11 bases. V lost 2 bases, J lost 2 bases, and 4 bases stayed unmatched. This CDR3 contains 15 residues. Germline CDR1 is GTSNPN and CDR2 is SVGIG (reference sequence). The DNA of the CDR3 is TGTGCCTGGAGTAGGACTAGCGGGCCACAAGAGACCCAGTACTTC. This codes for CAWSRTSGPQETQYF.

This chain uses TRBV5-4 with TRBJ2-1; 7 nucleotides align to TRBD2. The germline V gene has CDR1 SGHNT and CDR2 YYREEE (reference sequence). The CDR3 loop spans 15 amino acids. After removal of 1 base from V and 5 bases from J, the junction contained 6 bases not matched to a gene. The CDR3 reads CASSLSWTRDNEQFF. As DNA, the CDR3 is TGTGCCAGCAGCTTGAGCTGGACTAGAGACAATGAGCAGTTCTTC.

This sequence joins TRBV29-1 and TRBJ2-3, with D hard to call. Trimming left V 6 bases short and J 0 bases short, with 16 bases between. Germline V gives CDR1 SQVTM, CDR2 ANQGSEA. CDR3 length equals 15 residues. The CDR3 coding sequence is TGCAGCGTCGCTAGGGATCAAGGGAGCACAGATACGCAGTATTTT. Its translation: CSVARDQGSTDTQYF.

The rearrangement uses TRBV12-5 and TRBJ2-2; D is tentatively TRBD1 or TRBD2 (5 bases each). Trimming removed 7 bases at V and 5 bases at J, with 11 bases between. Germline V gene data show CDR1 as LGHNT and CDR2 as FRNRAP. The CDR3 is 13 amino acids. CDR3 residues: CASARDGTGELFF. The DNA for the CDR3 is TGTGCTAGTGCCCGGGACGGAACCGGGGAGCTGTTTTTT.

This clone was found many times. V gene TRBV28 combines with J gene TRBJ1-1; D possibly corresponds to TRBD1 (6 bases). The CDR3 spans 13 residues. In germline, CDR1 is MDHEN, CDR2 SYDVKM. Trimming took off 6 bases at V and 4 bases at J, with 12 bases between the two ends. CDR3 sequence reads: CASSLLQGTEAFF. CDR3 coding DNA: TGTGCCAGCAGCCTCCTACAGGGCACTGAAGCTTTCTTT.

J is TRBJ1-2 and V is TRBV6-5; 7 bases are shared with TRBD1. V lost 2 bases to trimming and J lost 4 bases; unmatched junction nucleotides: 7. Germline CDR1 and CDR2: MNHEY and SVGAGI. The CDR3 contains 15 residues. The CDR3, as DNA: TGTGCCAGCAGTTACACGAGACAGGGCGGCTATGGCTACACCTTC. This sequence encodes CASSYTRQGGYGYTF.

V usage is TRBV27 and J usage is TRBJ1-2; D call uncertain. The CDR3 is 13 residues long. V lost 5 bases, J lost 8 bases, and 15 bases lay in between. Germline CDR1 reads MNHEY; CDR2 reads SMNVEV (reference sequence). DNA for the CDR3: TGTGCCAGCAGTCCCCTCAGACAAGACGGCTACACCTTC. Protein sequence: CASSPLRQDGYTF.